A few counts support the clone carrying this TCR beta chain. As yet, its antigen is unknown. This sample was taken from a study of identical twins. Study conclusions and caveats: Sharing of beta out-of-frame sequences by twins showed a weaker excess. Memory repertoires showed no such pattern, whereas abundant cord blood beta clonotypes carried fewer insertions.

The CDR3 consists of 15 residues. J lost 5 bases, V lost 4 bases, and 6 bases had no gene match. Looked up from germline, CDR1 is SGHDN and CDR2 is FVKESK. TCRdb processed the 5' RACE reads anew with MiXCR; each CDR3 protein has one entry. The repertoire holds some 240,000 distinct CDR3 sequences, with about 8.5% as singletons. The same sample was also studied in work on yellow fever vaccine responses in identical twins.

The sequenced material came from CD8+ T cells sorted from blood. The rearrangement joins TRBV14 to TRBJ2-1, with TRBD2 matching over 9 bases. The clonotype originates from a woman under 30 in good health. CDR3: CASSPVGTSHNEQFF. The CDR3 nucleotides are TGTGCCAGCAGCCCCGTGGGGACTAGCCACAATGAGCAGTTCTTC.